Presented here are 5 T cell receptor beta chains from one specimen sequenced in a study of identical twins. TCRdb used MiXCR to reprocess the 5' RACE reads, holding one entry per CDR3 protein. The repertoire holds 350,000 or so distinct CDR3 sequences, with roughly an eighth as singletons. The same specimen was also included in a second study, on yellow fever vaccine responses in identical twins.

Material: CD8+ T cells sorted from blood. The source is a woman aged 18-29 years in good health.

The V gene is TRBV7-9, the J gene TRBJ2-5; tentative D call: TRBD1 (6 bases). V lost 10 bases, J lost 1 base, and 13 bases lay in between. Germline values: CDR1 SEHNR, CDR2 FQNEAQ (reference sequence). This CDR3 spans 13 amino acids. In DNA, the CDR3 is TGTGCCACCAAGAACAGGGTCCAAGAGACCCAGTACTTC. It specifies CATKNRVQETQYF.

This chain joins TRBV5-1 and TRBJ2-7, with D unclear. The germline V gene has CDR1 SGHRS and CDR2 YFSETQ. The CDR3 loop spans 13 amino acids. V lost 9 bases to trimming and J lost 3 bases, with 16 bases between them. CDR3 residues: CATAAESNYEQYF. The DNA for the CDR3 is TGCGCCACCGCGGCTGAATCTAACTACGAGCAGTACTTC.

This sequence joins TRBV20-1 and TRBJ2-7, with 8 positions matching TRBD2. This CDR3 spans 13 amino acids. Per the germline V gene, CDR1 is DFQATT and CDR2 is SNEGSKA (reference sequence). After removal of 1 base from V and 6 bases from J, the junction contained 5 bases not matched to a gene. The CDR3 region is CSARGAGDREQYF. The CDR3 DNA reads TGCAGTGCTAGAGGAGCGGGAGATCGCGAGCAGTACTTC.

This clonotype was seen only a few times. The CDR3 reads CASSRPGQNTGELFF. CDR3 DNA sequence: TGTGCCAGCAGCCGCCCGGGACAGAACACCGGGGAGCTGTTTTTT. The chain combines TRBV13 with TRBJ2-2; maybe TRBD1 (6 bases). The ends were cut back, 5 bases at V and 1 base at J, with 11 bases in the middle. The V gene's germline CDR1 is PRHDT and CDR2 FYEKMQ (reference sequence). The CDR3 extends over 15 amino acids.

This clonotype appeared a few times. The chain joins TRBV7-6 to TRBJ1-1, with D possibly matching TRBD1 (6 bases). CDR3 length: 14 residues. The germline V gene encodes CDR1 SGHVS and CDR2 FNYEAQ. Trimming cost V 0 bases and J 4 bases, with 9 bases left between them. CDR3 sequence reads: CASSLAQGGTEAFF. The CDR3 coding sequence is TGTGCCAGCAGCTTAGCGCAAGGGGGCACTGAAGCTTTCTTT.